This T cell receptor (beta chain) is drawn from a study of T cells in Graves' hyperthyroidism and ophthalmopathy. Looked up from germline, CDR1 is KGHSH and CDR2 is LQKENI. CDR3 length equals 15 residues. V dropped 3 bases and J dropped 7; count of bases not matched to a gene: 5. The investigators amplified TCR beta CDR3 regions from RNA transcripts. Using the HTBI primer set, a first-round RT-PCR was run on the TCR CDR3. TCRdb reprocessed the multiplex PCR reads via MiXCR and lists one record per CDR3 protein. The sample lists some 690,000 distinct CDR3 sequences, 17% occurring once. Stable disease denoted Graves' hyperthyroidism without ophthalmopathy progression within 18 months. The authors took PBMCs from roughly 9.5 ml fresh peripheral blood.

V gene TRBV18 combines with J gene TRBJ2-1; 11 nucleotides match TRBD2. This clonotype originated in a man aged 50 to 60 with Graves' hyperthyroidism. The sample was blood. The CDR3 DNA sequence: TGTGCCAGCTCACCTGGGATAGCGGGAGGGAATGAGCAGTTCTTC. This gives the protein CASSPGIAGGNEQFF.